The T cell receptor (beta chain) under discussion was sequenced for a study of post-analysis software for immune sequencing data. Study overall: The disease courses spanned relapsing-remitting, secondary progressive and progressive-relapsing forms of multiple sclerosis. Findings of the study overall: Analysis by F measure revealed that same-batch samples clustered strongly together. The study found TRBV5-6, TRBV5-1 and TRBV20-1 among five or six TRBV segments more frequent in patients than controls. Compared against controls, patients with multiple sclerosis displayed significantly lower normalized Chao1 diversity.

V was pared by 6 bases and J by 7 bases, with 10 bases between. Germline CDR1 is SNHLY and CDR2 is FYNNEI. The CDR3 totals 13 residues. Points on this clonotype: Its antigen is as yet unknown.

Tagging with unique molecular identifiers was a feature of the TCR beta cDNA libraries. TCRdb re-called the PCR reads with MiXCR, one entry per CDR3 protein. Among hundreds of thousands of distinct CDR3 sequences listed, approximately 57% were seen once. What was sequenced was blood. The sequence was obtained from a girl between 5 and 17 years old with multiple sclerosis. J is TRBJ1-6 and V is TRBV2, with D perhaps matching TRBD1 (5 bases). DNA of the CDR3: TGTGCCAGCAGGCAACAGGAAAATTCACCCCTCCACTTT. Its translation is CASRQQENSPLHF. Together with reference TRBV2 and TRBJ1-6, the CDR3 gives the full variable domain: EPEVTQTPSHQVTQMGQEVILRCVPISNHLYFYWYRQILGQKVEFLVSFYNNEISEKSEIFDDQFSVERPDGSNFTLKIRSTKLEDSAMYFCASRQQENSPLHFGNGTRLTVT.